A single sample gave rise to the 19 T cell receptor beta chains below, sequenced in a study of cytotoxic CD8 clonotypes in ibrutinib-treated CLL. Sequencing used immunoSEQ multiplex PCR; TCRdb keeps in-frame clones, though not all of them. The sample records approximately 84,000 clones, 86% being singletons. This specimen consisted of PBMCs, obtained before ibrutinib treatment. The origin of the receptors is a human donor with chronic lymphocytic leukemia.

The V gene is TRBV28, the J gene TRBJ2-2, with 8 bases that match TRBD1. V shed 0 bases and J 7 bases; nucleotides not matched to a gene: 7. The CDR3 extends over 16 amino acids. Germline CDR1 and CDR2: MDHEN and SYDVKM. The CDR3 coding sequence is TGTGCCAGCAGTTTATGGGACAGGGAGTTCGGCGGGGAGCTGTTTTTT. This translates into CASSLWDREFGGELFF.

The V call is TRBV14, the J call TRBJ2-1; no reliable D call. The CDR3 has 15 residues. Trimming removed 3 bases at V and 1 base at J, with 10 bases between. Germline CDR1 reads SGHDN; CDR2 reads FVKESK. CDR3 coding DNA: TGTGCCAGCAGCCATAAAATGGGATCCTACAATGAGCAGTTCTTC. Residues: CASSHKMGSYNEQFF.

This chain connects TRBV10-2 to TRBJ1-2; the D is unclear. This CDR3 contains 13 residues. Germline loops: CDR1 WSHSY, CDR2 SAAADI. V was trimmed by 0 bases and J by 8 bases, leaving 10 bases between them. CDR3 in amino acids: CASSESGRAGYTF. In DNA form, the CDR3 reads TGCGCCAGCAGTGAGTCTGGCCGGGCCGGCTACACCTTC.

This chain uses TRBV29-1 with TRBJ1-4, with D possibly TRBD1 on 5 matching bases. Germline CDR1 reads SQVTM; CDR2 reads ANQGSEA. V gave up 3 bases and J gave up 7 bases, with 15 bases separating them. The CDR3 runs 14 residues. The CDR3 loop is CSVDQGQRGEKLFF. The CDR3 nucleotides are TGCAGCGTTGACCAAGGTCAAAGGGGTGAAAAACTGTTTTTT. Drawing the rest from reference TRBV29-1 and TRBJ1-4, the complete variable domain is SAVISQKPSRDICQRGTSLTIQCQVDSQVTMMFWYRQQPGQSLTLIATANQGSEATYESGFVIDKFPISRPNLTFSTLTVSNMSPEDSSIYLCSVDQGQRGEKLFFGSGTQLSVL.

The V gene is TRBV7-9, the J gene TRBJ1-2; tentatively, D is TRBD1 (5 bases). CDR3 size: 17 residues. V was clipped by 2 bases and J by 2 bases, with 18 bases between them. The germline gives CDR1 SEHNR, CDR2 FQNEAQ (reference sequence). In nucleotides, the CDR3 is TGTGCCAGCAGCTTATTACGAACCAGGGCAAGGAACTATGGCTACACCTTC. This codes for CASSLLRTRARNYGYTF.

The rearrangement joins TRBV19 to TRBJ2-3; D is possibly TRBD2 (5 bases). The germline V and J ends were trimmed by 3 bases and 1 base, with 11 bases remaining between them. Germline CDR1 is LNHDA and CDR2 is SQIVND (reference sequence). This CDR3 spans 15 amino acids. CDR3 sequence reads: CASSIGVWGTDTQYF. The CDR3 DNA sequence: TGTGCCAGTAGTATCGGGGTCTGGGGCACAGATACGCAGTATTTT. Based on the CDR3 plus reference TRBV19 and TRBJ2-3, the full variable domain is DGGITQSPKYLFRKEGQNVTLSCEQNLNHDAMYWYRQDPGQGLRLIYYSQIVNDFQKGDIAEGYSVSREKKESFPLTVTSAQKNPTAFYLCASSIGVWGTDTQYFGPGTRLTVL.

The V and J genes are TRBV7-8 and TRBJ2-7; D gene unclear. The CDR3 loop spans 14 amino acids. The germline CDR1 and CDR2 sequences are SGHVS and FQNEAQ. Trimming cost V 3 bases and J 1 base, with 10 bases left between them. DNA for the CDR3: TGTGCCAGCAGCTTTAACAGTCGATCCTACGAGCAGTACTTC. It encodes CASSFNSRSYEQYF.

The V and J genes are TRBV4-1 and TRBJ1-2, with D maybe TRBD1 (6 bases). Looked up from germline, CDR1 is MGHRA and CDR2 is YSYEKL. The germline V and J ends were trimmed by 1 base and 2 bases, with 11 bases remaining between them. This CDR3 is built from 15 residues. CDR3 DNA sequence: TGCGCCAGCAGCCAAGTACAGGGAACGAACTATGGCTACACCTTC. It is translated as CASSQVQGTNYGYTF.

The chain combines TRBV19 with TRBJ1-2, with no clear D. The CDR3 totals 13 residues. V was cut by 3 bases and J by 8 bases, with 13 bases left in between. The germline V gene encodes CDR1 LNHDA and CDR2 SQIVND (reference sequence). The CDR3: CASSISGLRGYTF. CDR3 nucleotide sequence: TGTGCCAGTAGTATCTCCGGATTGCGAGGCTACACCTTC. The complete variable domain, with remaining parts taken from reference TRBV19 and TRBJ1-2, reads DGGITQSPKYLFRKEGQNVTLSCEQNLNHDAMYWYRQDPGQGLRLIYYSQIVNDFQKGDIAEGYSVSREKKESFPLTVTSAQKNPTAFYLCASSISGLRGYTFGSGTRLTVV.

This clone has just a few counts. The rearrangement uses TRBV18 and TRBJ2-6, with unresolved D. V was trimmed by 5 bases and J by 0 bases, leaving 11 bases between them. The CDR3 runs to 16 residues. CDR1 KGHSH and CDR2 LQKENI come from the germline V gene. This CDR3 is CASSSVTGSGANVLTF. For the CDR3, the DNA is TGTGCCAGCTCATCAGTTACCGGCTCTGGGGCCAACGTCCTGACTTTC.

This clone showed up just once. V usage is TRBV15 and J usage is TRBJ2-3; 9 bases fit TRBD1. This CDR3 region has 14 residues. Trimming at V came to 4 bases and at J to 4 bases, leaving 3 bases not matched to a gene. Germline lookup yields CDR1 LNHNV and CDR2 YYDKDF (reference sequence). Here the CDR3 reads CATSTRTGADTQYF. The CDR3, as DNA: TGTGCCACCAGCACTCGGACAGGGGCAGATACGCAGTATTTT.

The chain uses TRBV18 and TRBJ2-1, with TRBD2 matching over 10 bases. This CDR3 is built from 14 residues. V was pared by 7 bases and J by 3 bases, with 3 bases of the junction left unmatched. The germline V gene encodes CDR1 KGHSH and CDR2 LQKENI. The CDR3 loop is CASCSSGGYNEQFF. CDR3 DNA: TGTGCCAGCTGCTCTAGCGGGGGCTACAATGAGCAGTTCTTC.

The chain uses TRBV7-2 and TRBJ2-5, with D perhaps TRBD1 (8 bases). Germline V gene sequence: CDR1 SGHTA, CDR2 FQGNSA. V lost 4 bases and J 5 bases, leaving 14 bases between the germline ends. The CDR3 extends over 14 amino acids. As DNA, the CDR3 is TGTGCCAGCAGCTCCGGACAGGGAGGGGAGACCCAGTACTTC. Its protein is CASSSGQGGETQYF.

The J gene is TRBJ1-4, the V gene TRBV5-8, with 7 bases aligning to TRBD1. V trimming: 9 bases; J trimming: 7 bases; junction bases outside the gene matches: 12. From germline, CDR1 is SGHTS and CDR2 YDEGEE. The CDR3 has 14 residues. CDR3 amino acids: CAITPQGVGEKLFF. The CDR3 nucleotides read TGTGCCATCACGCCTCAGGGGGTCGGTGAAAAACTGTTTTTT.

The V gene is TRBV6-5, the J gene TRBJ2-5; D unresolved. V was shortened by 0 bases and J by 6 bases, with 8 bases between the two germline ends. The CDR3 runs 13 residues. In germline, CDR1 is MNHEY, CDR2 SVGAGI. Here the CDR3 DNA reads TGTGCCAGCAGTTACTCGAGACGACAGACCCAGTACTTC. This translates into CASSYSRRQTQYF.

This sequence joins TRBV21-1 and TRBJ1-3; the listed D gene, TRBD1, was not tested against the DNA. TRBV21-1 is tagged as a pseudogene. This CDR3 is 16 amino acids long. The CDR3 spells CASSKRGQSSGNTIYF. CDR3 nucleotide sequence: TGTGCCAGCAGCAAAAGGGGACAAAGCTCTGGAAACACCATATATTTT.

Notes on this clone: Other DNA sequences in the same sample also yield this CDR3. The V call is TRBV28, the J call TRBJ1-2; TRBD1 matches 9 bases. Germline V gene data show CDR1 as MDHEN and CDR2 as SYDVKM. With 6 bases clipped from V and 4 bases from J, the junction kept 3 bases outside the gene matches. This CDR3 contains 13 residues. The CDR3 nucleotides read TGTGCCAGCAGAACAGGGGGCTTCTATGGCTACACCTTC. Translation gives CASRTGGFYGYTF.

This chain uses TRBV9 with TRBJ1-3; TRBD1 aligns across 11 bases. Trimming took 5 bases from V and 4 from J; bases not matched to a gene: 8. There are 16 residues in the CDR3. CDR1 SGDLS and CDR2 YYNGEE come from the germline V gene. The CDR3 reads CASSFGQGASGNTIYF. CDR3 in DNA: TGTGCCAGCAGTTTTGGACAGGGGGCATCCGGAAACACCATATATTTT. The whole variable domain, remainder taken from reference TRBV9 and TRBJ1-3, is DSGVTQTPKHLITATGQRVTLRCSPRSGDLSVYWYQQSLDQGLQFLIQYYNGEERAKGNILERFSAQQFPDLHSELNLSSLELGDSALYFCASSFGQGASGNTIYFGEGSWLTVV.

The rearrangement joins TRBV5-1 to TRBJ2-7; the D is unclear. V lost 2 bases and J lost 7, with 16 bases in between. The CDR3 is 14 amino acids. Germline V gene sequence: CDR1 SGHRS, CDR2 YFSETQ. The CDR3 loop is CASSLEAGVVEQYF. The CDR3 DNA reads TGCGCCAGCAGCTTAGAGGCAGGCGTGGTGGAGCAGTACTTC. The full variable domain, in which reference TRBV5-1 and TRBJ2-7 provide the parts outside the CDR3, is KAGVTQTPRYLIKTRGQQVTLSCSPISGHRSVSWYQQTPGQGLQFLFEYFSETQRNKGNFPGRFSGRQFSNSRSEMNVSTLELGDSALYLCASSLEAGVVEQYFGPGTRLTVT.